A single sample gave rise to the 25 T cell receptor beta chains below, sequenced in a study of blood T cell repertoires in COVID-19. The assay was immunoSEQ multiplex PCR, and TCRdb's table has in-frame clones only and misses some. The sample lists about 320,000 clones; roughly 89% were seen once. Sequencing was carried out using peripheral blood. The source of these receptors is a woman aged 25 to 45 with COVID-19, enrolled during active disease.

The chain combines TRBV29-1 with TRBJ1-2, with D unresolved. Trimming pared 6 bases from V and 4 bases from J, leaving 9 bases between. The CDR3 consists of 11 residues. The germline V gene has CDR1 SQVTM and CDR2 ANQGSEA. In DNA, the CDR3 is TGCAGCGTCCGGGAGATCTATGGCTACACCTTC. Amino acid sequence: CSVREIYGYTF.

This clone showed up just a few times. The chain carries TRBV12-5 and TRBJ2-5; TRBD2 agrees at 8 bases. Trimming at V came to 1 base and at J to 4 bases, leaving 2 bases not matched to a gene. Looked up from germline, CDR1 is LGHNT and CDR2 is FRNRAP. This CDR3 comprises 14 residues. The CDR3 DNA follows: TGTGCTAGTGGTTTGGGACTAGCGCGAGAGACCCAGTACTTC. Protein: CASGLGLARETQYF.

The gene calls are TRBV10-3 and TRBJ1-2; a possible D gene is TRBD1 (6 bases). Germline V gene data show CDR1 as ENHRY and CDR2 as SYGVKD. The CDR3 sequence is 12 residues long. With 4 bases removed from V and 8 bases from J, the gap between germline ends came to 11 bases. CDR3 sequence: CAISGTGIGYTF. DNA for the CDR3: TGTGCCATCAGTGGCACAGGGATCGGCTACACCTTC.

This clone showed up just a few times. The J gene is TRBJ1-6, the V gene TRBV19, with TRBD1 matching 7 bases. Trimming at V came to 2 bases and at J to 7 bases, leaving 8 bases not matched to a gene. Germline assignment: CDR1 LNHDA and CDR2 SQIVND (reference sequence). The CDR3 length is 16 residues. The CDR3 reads CASSIRQGRRNSPLHF. The CDR3 region has the DNA TGTGCCAGTAGTATACGACAGGGTAGGCGGAATTCACCCCTCCACTTT. Full variable domain (remainder filled in from reference TRBV19 and TRBJ1-6): DGGITQSPKYLFRKEGQNVTLSCEQNLNHDAMYWYRQDPGQGLRLIYYSQIVNDFQKGDIAEGYSVSREKKESFPLTVTSAQKNPTAFYLCASSIRQGRRNSPLHFGNGTRLTVT.

The chain links TRBV7-2 to TRBJ2-3; perhaps TRBD2 as D (5 bases). The CDR3 sequence is 13 residues long. Trimming took 1 base from V and 10 from J, leaving 12 bases between them. Germline V gene sequence: CDR1 SGHTA, CDR2 FQGNSA. This CDR3 reads CASSLVSGNSQYF. The CDR3 DNA sequence: TGTGCCAGCAGCTTAGTATCCGGGAACTCGCAGTATTTT.

This rearrangement joins TRBV5-4 to TRBJ2-2; D is perhaps TRBD1 (6 bases). The V end lost 4 bases, the J end lost 1 base, and 17 bases lay between the germline ends. This CDR3 spans 17 amino acids. Germline V gene lookup returns CDR1 SGHNT and CDR2 YYREEE (reference sequence). Here the CDR3 reads CASSRTTGTMNTGELFF. The CDR3 nucleotides are TGTGCCAGCAGCCGAACCACCGGGACAATGAACACCGGGGAGCTGTTTTTT.

The chain uses TRBV4-1 and TRBJ1-2, with D hard to call. CDR1 is MGHRA and CDR2 is YSYEKL in the germline V gene. The CDR3 contains 13 residues. The V and J ends lost 1 base and 1 base respectively, with 4 bases between them. CDR3 in amino acids: CASSQAFNYGYTF. CDR3 DNA: TGCGCCAGCAGCCAAGCCTTTAACTATGGCTACACCTTC.

This chain connects TRBV10-2 to TRBJ1-2, with TRBD1 as a possible D gene (6 bases). V dropped 1 base and J dropped 5 bases, with 11 bases sitting between them. From germline, CDR1 is WSHSY and CDR2 SAAADI. The CDR3 totals 14 residues. As DNA, the CDR3 is TGCGCCAGCAGTGAGTGGGGGCTGGGGTATGGCTACACCTTC. Protein product: CASSEWGLGYGYTF.

CDR3 sequence: CASSSTGSGEKLFF. In DNA, the CDR3 is TGCGCCAGCAGCTCTACAGGGTCGGGTGAAAAACTGTTTTTT. This chain joins TRBV5-1 and TRBJ1-4; maybe TRBD1 (6 bases). Germline V gives CDR1 SGHRS, CDR2 YFSETQ. This CDR3 contains 14 residues. The V end lost 3 bases, the J end lost 7 bases, and 13 bases lay between the germline ends.

The chain couples TRBV7-9 to TRBJ2-1; TRBD1 matches at 8 bases. The CDR3 loop spans 14 amino acids. J gave up 0 bases and V 5 bases, and 0 bases lay outside the gene matches. Per the germline V gene, CDR1 is SEHNR and CDR2 is FQNEAQ (reference sequence). CDR3 in amino acids: CASSDRGSYNEQFF. In DNA, the CDR3 is TGTGCCAGCAGCGACAGGGGCTCCTACAATGAGCAGTTCTTC. The full variable domain, completed using reference TRBV7-9 and TRBJ2-1, is DTGVSQNPRHKITKRGQNVTFRCDPISEHNRLYWYRQTLGQGPEFLTYFQNEAQLEKSRLLSDRFSAERPKGSFSTLEIQRTEQGDSAMYLCASSDRGSYNEQFFGPGTRLTVL.

The chain is built from TRBV9 and TRBJ2-3, with D unclear. CDR1 and CDR2 (germline): SGDLS, YYNGEE. V lost 3 bases to trimming and J lost 7 bases, with 9 bases between them. The CDR3 spans 12 residues. The CDR3, as DNA: TGTGCCAGCAGCGCCCTTTTAAATACGCAGTATTTT. Its translation: CASSALLNTQYF.

This rearrangement joins TRBV28 to TRBJ2-3; TRBD2 matches 12 bases. CDR1 and CDR2 from the germline V gene are MDHEN and SYDVKM. With 2 bases clipped from V and 2 bases from J, the junction kept 8 bases outside the gene matches. This CDR3 has 18 residues. The CDR3 DNA reads TGTGCCAGCAGTTTAAACCTAGCGGGGGGGCCGGCCACAGATACGCAGTATTTT. Translated: CASSLNLAGGPATDTQYF.

Here the CDR3 DNA reads TGTGCCAGCAGCTCTCCTTTGGGGCCGGGCGGGGCCGGGGAGCTGTTTTTT. Its translation: CASSSPLGPGGAGELFF. J is TRBJ2-2 and V is TRBV28; a weak D match, TRBD2 (6 bases). The CDR3 covers 17 residues. The germline V and J ends were trimmed by 6 bases and 6 bases, with 23 bases remaining between them. In germline, CDR1 is MDHEN, CDR2 SYDVKM.

This chain connects TRBV7-2 to TRBJ1-2, with unresolved D. The CDR3 runs 15 residues. Germline CDR1 reads SGHTA; CDR2 reads FQGNSA. V was shortened by 1 base and J by 0 bases, with 9 bases between the two germline ends. The CDR3 DNA reads as TGTGCCAGCAGCTTAGAATACAGCTCTAACTATGGCTACACCTTC. This sequence encodes CASSLEYSSNYGYTF.

The V and J genes are TRBV7-9 and TRBJ1-2; possibly TRBD1 for D (5 bases). V was cut by 3 bases and J by 6 bases, with 11 bases left in between. Germline CDR1 is SEHNR and CDR2 is FQNEAQ (reference sequence). The CDR3 is 13 amino acids. This chain's CDR3 is CASSFQGADGYTF. The DNA for the CDR3 is TGTGCCAGCAGCTTCCAAGGGGCGGATGGCTACACCTTC.

The gene calls are TRBV6-5 and TRBJ1-3; TRBD1 matches 10 bases. V gave up 5 bases and J gave up 4 bases; unmatched junction bases: 5. CDR3 length: 15 amino acids. CDR1 MNHEY and CDR2 SVGAGI come from the germline V gene. CDR3: CASSMTGGNGNTIYF. The CDR3 DNA follows: TGTGCCAGCAGTATGACAGGGGGCAACGGAAACACCATATATTTT.

The J gene is TRBJ2-3, the V gene TRBV20-1, with D unresolved. Germline-derived CDR1 and CDR2 are DFQATT and SNEGSKA (reference sequence). V lost 6 bases, J lost 5 bases, and 9 bases lay in between. This CDR3 region has 11 residues. The DNA for the CDR3 is TGCAGTGCCCTATATAGAGATACGCAGTATTTT. It is translated as CSALYRDTQYF.

The chain couples TRBV28 to TRBJ1-5; tentatively, D is TRBD1 (5 bases). V was pared by 5 bases and J by 3 bases, with 8 bases between. Germline CDR1 reads MDHEN; CDR2 reads SYDVKM. The CDR3 loop spans 13 amino acids. The CDR3 sequence is CASSGGTNQPQHF. The CDR3, as DNA: TGTGCCAGCAGTGGGGGGACCAATCAGCCCCAGCATTTT.

V gene TRBV10-3 combines with J gene TRBJ2-7; 13 nucleotides agree with TRBD2. The CDR3 runs 12 residues. J gave up 5 bases and V 8 bases, and 0 bases lay outside the gene matches. Germline V gene sequence: CDR1 ENHRY, CDR2 SYGVKD. The chain's CDR3 is CAIGTSGDEQYF. The CDR3 DNA sequence: TGTGCCATCGGGACTAGCGGGGACGAGCAGTACTTC.

This rearrangement joins TRBV19 to TRBJ2-2, with D maybe TRBD1 (6 bases). V lost 3 bases and J lost 7, with 21 bases in between. This CDR3 contains 17 residues. In germline, CDR1 is LNHDA, CDR2 SQIVND (reference sequence). CDR3 bases: TGTGCCAGTAGTATGTCGCTGGACAGTAGGCGAGGCGGGGAGCTGTTTTTT. Its protein is CASSMSLDSRRGGELFF.

The genes are TRBV27 and TRBJ2-2; D unresolved. This CDR3 contains 15 residues. V dropped 7 bases and J dropped 0 bases, with 12 bases sitting between them. Germline V lookup: CDR1 MNHEY, CDR2 SMNVEV (reference sequence). This CDR3 reads CASNPDRANTGELFF. CDR3 in DNA: TGTGCCAGCAACCCCGACCGGGCGAACACCGGGGAGCTGTTTTTT.

The sample holds one count of this clone. Other DNA sequences in the same sample also yield this CDR3. In DNA form, the CDR3 reads TGTGCCAGCAGCCCCACAGGGAACACTGAAGCTTTCTTT. Translating it yields CASSPTGNTEAFF. The chain links TRBV7-9 to TRBJ1-1, with D perhaps TRBD1 (5 bases). V gave up 5 bases and J gave up 1 base, with 8 bases separating them. CDR1 SEHNR and CDR2 FQNEAQ come from the germline V gene (reference sequence). The CDR3 length is 13 residues.

The rearrangement links TRBV6-5 to TRBJ2-7, with D perhaps TRBD2 (6 bases). Trimming took 6 bases from V and 3 from J, leaving 15 bases between them. Looked up from germline, CDR1 is MNHEY and CDR2 is SVGAGI. This CDR3 region has 14 residues. CDR3 nucleotides: TGTGCCAGCAGACTCGGGGCGGGGAGCTACGAGCAGTACTTC. Protein: CASRLGAGSYEQYF.

V usage is TRBV5-1 and J usage is TRBJ2-3, with TRBD2 matching over 14 bases. The J segment lost 8 bases and the V segment lost 5 bases, leaving 4 bases of the junction unmatched. The CDR3 contains 14 residues. The germline V gene has CDR1 SGHRS and CDR2 YFSETQ. The CDR3 here is CASRGLAGVSTQYF. CDR3 DNA: TGCGCCAGCAGGGGACTAGCGGGGGTTAGTACGCAGTATTTT.

The chain combines TRBV9 with TRBJ2-2, with a weak D call TRBD2 (6 bases). V shed 0 bases and J shed 7 bases, with 10 bases lying between them. The CDR3 runs 14 residues. Looked up from germline, CDR1 is SGDLS and CDR2 is YYNGEE. In DNA form, the CDR3 reads TGTGCCAGCAGCGTAGAACTAGCCGGCGGGGAGCTGTTTTTT. Translated: CASSVELAGGELFF.